This T cell receptor (beta chain) is from a study of blood T cell repertoires in COVID-19. Overall study context: Samples representing acute and convalescent COVID-19 were sourced from the United States, Italy and Spain. PBMCs, B-cell-depleted T cells, or T cells were the source of the cDNA or gDNA that made up the material.

Source study methods: Counts of nucleated cells, estimated from reference gene primer amplification, were obtained. Some clones are missing from TCRdb's copy, which holds only in-frame ones; the method was immunoSEQ multiplex PCR. The V and J calls and clone size come from that table; D and trimming were worked out from the DNA. The repertoire holds about 240,000 clones, with roughly 86% as singletons. The Seattle patients, enrolled during active infection, were followed longitudinally. This clonotype originated in a woman in her forties or fifties with COVID-19, enrolled during active disease. The sample was peripheral blood.

The CDR3, as DNA: TGTGCCACCAGCAGAGCCTATCAATCAGATACGCAGTATTTT. Its protein is CATSRAYQSDTQYF. V usage is TRBV15 and J usage is TRBJ2-3; D is unclear. Germline lookup yields CDR1 LNHNV and CDR2 YYDKDF (reference sequence). The V end was cut by 1 base, the J end by 4 bases, with 9 bases between. CDR3 length: 14 amino acids.